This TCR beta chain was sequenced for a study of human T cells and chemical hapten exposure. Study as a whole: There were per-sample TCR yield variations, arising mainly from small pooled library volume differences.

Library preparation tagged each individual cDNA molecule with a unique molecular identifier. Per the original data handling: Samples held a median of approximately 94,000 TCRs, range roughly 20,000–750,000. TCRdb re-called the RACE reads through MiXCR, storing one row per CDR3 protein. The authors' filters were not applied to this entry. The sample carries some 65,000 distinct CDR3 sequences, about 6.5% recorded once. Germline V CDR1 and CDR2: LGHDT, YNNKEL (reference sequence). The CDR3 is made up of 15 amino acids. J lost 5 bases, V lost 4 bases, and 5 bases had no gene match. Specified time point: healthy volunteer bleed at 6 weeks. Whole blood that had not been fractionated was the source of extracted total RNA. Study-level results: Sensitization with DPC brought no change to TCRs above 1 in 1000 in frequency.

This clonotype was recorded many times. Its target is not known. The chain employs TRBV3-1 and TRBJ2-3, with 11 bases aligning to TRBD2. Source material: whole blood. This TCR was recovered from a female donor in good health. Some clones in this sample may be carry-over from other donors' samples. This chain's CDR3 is CASSRVGLAGDTQYF. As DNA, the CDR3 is TGTGCCAGCAGCCGGGTTGGACTAGCGGGAGATACGCAGTATTTT.